The subject of this entry is one TCR beta chain. The specificity of this receptor is unknown. No base qualities exist here, and no much larger clone lies one base off it. One collaborating source in Seattle enrolled patients while the patients were actively infected and followed the patients over time throughout the course of disease. Collaborating institutions collected whole blood in K2EDTA tubes following their own protocols. For TCRbeta analysis, collaborators shipped samples in one of three forms: frozen whole blood, isolated PBMCs, or DNA extracted from either of those sample types. TCRbeta CDR3 regions were amplified from genomic DNA by means of the immunoSEQ Assay, a bias-controlled multiplex PCR. Under the source paper's analysis protocol: Nucleated cell counts per sample were estimated from amplification of reference gene primers within the assay. To quantify the absolute abundance of each unique TCRbeta CDR3 rearrangement, sequence reads were collapsed and filtered. For each sample, productive Simpson clonality was calculated by taking the square root of Simpson's diversity index across productive rearrangements. Not all clones reach the TCRdb copy of this immuneACCESS table, which keeps in-frame sequences only. Checked studies attribute under half of the gap to unresolved V genes and leave the rest unexplained. V and J calls and clone size come straight from that table; D and trimming were deduced from the DNA. In all, the sample holds 100,000 to 150,000 clones, and 92% of those were seen once. The top ten clonotypes cover just over 2% of the sample.

The sample is drawn from a study of blood T cell repertoires in COVID-19 (dated by TCRdb to the early 2020s). General notes on the study: Samples covering the acute and convalescent phases of COVID-19 were provided by collaborators in the United States, Italy and Spain. Subjects who had been exposed to COVID-19, were actively infected with it, or had recovered from it provided the deeply sampled blood TCRbeta repertoires that made up the dataset. A de-identified subject ID, COVID-19 status, age in years and sex were almost always included in the sample metadata. Samples came from the ongoing ImmuneRACE study (first 160 participants) plus 1,254 subjects from 6 global collaborators. Where HLA class I and class II types were available, the types were taken from metadata supplied by the sample provider, not from assay-based typing. The material from the prospective study consisted of cDNA or gDNA derived from T cells, B-cell-depleted T cells, or PBMCs. The repertoires were released in a freely available public database intended as a resource for research on the immune response to SARS-CoV-2.

The trim is 4 bases for V and 7 bases for J, with a gap of 14 bases between the germline ends. The CDR3 goes from the cysteine to the phenylalanine over 13 residues. Only the CDR3 portion is preserved as DNA: 39 bases, with reading frame beginning at the first base. The germline V gene (reference sequence) provides CDR1 MNHEY and CDR2 SMNVEV. What the study reported, not specific to this receptor: The quantity of clinical and demographic metadata differed by source and by participant and was supplied without curation.

Recombination linked TRBV27 to TRBJ2-7, with TRBD1 perhaps the D gene, on 7 matching bases. Sequencing was done on a sample of peripheral blood. This sequence originates from a man in his forties or fifties with COVID-19, enrolled during active disease. The encoded CDR3 is CASSWRGLDEQYF. The DNA is TGTGCCAGCAGTTGGAGGGGGCTGGATGAGCAGTACTTC.